A selection of T cell receptor beta chains follows, all from one sample in a study of OX40 agonist ivuxolimab in advanced cancers. The method was immunoSEQ multiplex PCR; TCRdb's version includes in-frame clones alone and lacks a portion of them. The repertoire includes approximately 68,000 clones, 84% of them detected once, and approximately 2.1% sits in the top ten. This material consisted of CD4+ or CD8+ T cells sorted from blood, taken in a trial of the OX40 agonist ivuxolimab. Source of these receptors: an adult with an advanced solid tumor such as melanoma, head and neck, liver or kidney cancer. The CDR3 runs from the conserved cysteine through the conserved F or W. The order of the fields is clone size, D gene, J gene, V gene, CDR3 DNA, CDR3 protein. A D gene is named only where the DNA matches it firmly. Some rows have no size entry. The others give once, few or many, or a class for an expanded clone.

size: few; D: -; J: TRBJ1-4; V: TRBV28; DNA: TGTGCCAGCACCTCACCCGTGGGCGGGAATGAAAAACTGTTTTTT; CDR3: CASTSPVGGNEKLFF
size: few; D: -; J: TRBJ2-7; V: TRBV7-2; DNA: TGTGCCAGCAGCTTAGGGCGGGCGTTTCGTGAGCAGTACTTC; CDR3: CASSLGRAFREQYF
size: -; D: TRBD1; J: TRBJ1-4; V: TRBV4-1; DNA: TGCGCCAGCAGCCAAGATGGGGGACAGGGAGGCGAAAAACTGTTTTTT; CDR3: CASSQDGGQGGEKLFF
size: -; D: -; J: TRBJ2-5; V: TRBV28; DNA: TGTGCCAGCAAAAACCCTTCGAAGTACCAAGAGACCCAGTACTTC; CDR3: CASKNPSKYQETQYF
size: -; D: -; J: TRBJ2-5; V: TRBV5-3; DNA: TGTGCCAGAAGCTTTGGGGGGCCCCAAGAGACCCAGTACTTC; CDR3: CARSFGGPQETQYF
size: -; D: -; J: TRBJ2-7; V: TRBV7-8; DNA: TGTGCCAGCAGCGAGCAATGGACTGCCTCTTCTTACGAGCAGTACTTC; CDR3: CASSEQWTASSYEQYF
size: -; D: -; J: TRBJ2-5; V: TRBV2; DNA: TGTGCCAGCAGCCAAAAAACCGCGATGGGGGAGACCCAGTACTTC; CDR3: CASSQKTAMGETQYF
size: once; D: TRBD1; J: TRBJ2-5; V: TRBV5-6; DNA: TGTGCCAGCAGCCTGGTCGACAGGGCCGGGGAGACCCAGTACTTC; CDR3: CASSLVDRAGETQYF
size: -; D: -; J: TRBJ2-7; V: TRBV28; DNA: TGTGCCAGCAAATACGGGTTTCGGGAGCAGTACTTC; CDR3: CASKYGFREQYF
size: -; D: TRBD2; J: TRBJ2-7; V: TRBV30; DNA: TGTGCCTGGAGTGTACACGGAGGGAAGACTAGCCAATGGTACTTC; CDR3: CAWSVHGGKTSQWYF
size: once; D: TRBD1; J: TRBJ1-6; V: TRBV4-2; DNA: TGTGCCAGCAGCCCGGGACAGAGAAATTCACCCCTCCACTTT; CDR3: CASSPGQRNSPLHF
size: -; D: -; J: TRBJ2-5; V: TRBV2; DNA: TGTGCCAGCAGTGGACGACAGAACCAAGAGACCCAGTACTTC; CDR3: CASSGRQNQETQYF
size: few; D: -; J: TRBJ2-3; V: TRBV4-3; DNA: TGCGCCAGCAGCCAAGATAACAGGGCAGAGGCAGATACGCAGTATTTT; CDR3: CASSQDNRAEADTQYF
size: -; D: TRBD2; J: TRBJ2-2; V: TRBV28; DNA: TGTGCCAGCAGTTTGGGCGGGGGGAACACCGGGGAGCTGTTTTTT; CDR3: CASSLGGGNTGELFF
size: -; D: -; J: TRBJ2-7; V: TRBV4-2; DNA: TGTGCCAGCAGCCAAGAGGGGGGGCAGTATGCCCACGAGCAGTACTTC; CDR3: CASSQEGGQYAHEQYF
size: few; D: -; J: TRBJ2-1; V: TRBV4-3; DNA: TGCGCCAGCAGCCAAGAGTGGGTGCGCTCCTACAATGAGCAGTTCTTC; CDR3: CASSQEWVRSYNEQFF
size: -; D: TRBD1; J: TRBJ1-4; V: TRBV28; DNA: TGTGCCAGCAGTTCCAGAAGCCGGACAGGGAAAGTGGGAAAACTGTTTTTT; CDR3: CASSSRSRTGKVGKLFF
size: -; D: -; J: TRBJ1-3; V: TRBV6-5; DNA: TGTGCCAGCAGTTACGGGCTAGGGGGCACCATATATTTT; CDR3: CASSYGLGGTIYF
size: -; D: -; J: TRBJ1-2; V: TRBV27; DNA: TGTGCCAGCAGTCCCGGGACAACCCGAGGATACTATGGCTACACCTTC; CDR3: CASSPGTTRGYYGYTF
size: -; D: TRBD2; J: TRBJ2-2; V: TRBV4-1; DNA: TGCGCCAGCAGCCCGCGGGGCGGGAGGTCCGGGGAGCTGTTTTTT; CDR3: CASSPRGGRSGELFF
size: -; D: TRBD2; J: TRBJ2-3; V: TRBV9; DNA: TGTGCCAGCAGCCCTCGGGGGGACGCTGACACAGATACGCAGTATTTT; CDR3: CASSPRGDADTDTQYF
size: -; D: TRBD1; J: TRBJ2-7; V: TRBV4-3; DNA: TGCGCCAGCAGCCAAGGGCCCGGGACAGGGACCTACGAGCAGTACTTC; CDR3: CASSQGPGTGTYEQYF
size: -; D: TRBD1; J: TRBJ1-6; V: TRBV10-3; DNA: TGTGCCATCAGGAGGGGGCTCAATTCACCCCTCCACTTT; CDR3: CAIRRGLNSPLHF
size: -; D: -; J: TRBJ1-1; V: TRBV19; DNA: TGTGCCAGTAGTATATGGGCAGGTGTAACGAACACTGAAGCTTTCTTT; CDR3: CASSIWAGVTNTEAFF
size: -; D: -; J: TRBJ2-2; V: TRBV4-3; DNA: TGCGCCAGCACCCCGAGACCCGGGGCAAACACCGGGGAGCTGTTTTTT; CDR3: CASTPRPGANTGELFF
size: -; D: TRBD2; J: TRBJ2-5; V: TRBV4-2; DNA: TGTGCCAGCAGCCGTAGCGGGGCCCAAGAGACCCAGTACTTC; CDR3: CASSRSGAQETQYF
size: few; D: TRBD2; J: TRBJ2-5; V: TRBV6-1; DNA: TGTGCCAGCAGTGGACTAGCGGGGGGGCAAGAGACCCAGTACTTC; CDR3: CASSGLAGGQETQYF
size: few; D: -; J: TRBJ1-2; V: TRBV28; DNA: TGTGCCAGCAGCGGGGGAAGGGCCGGCTACACCTTC; CDR3: CASSGGRAGYTF
size: -; D: -; J: TRBJ2-7; V: TRBV7-8; DNA: TGTGCCAGCAGCCTGACAGAAAGATACGAGCAGTACTTC; CDR3: CASSLTERYEQYF
size: -; D: -; J: TRBJ1-1; V: TRBV27; DNA: TGTGCCAGCCGGCCGCAGGGGCCGACTGAAGCTTTCTTT; CDR3: CASRPQGPTEAFF
size: few; D: -; J: TRBJ2-1; V: TRBV27; DNA: TGTGCCAGCAGTTTATCGGGTGAGCAGTTCTTC; CDR3: CASSLSGEQFF
size: -; D: -; J: TRBJ2-7; V: TRBV5-1; DNA: TGCGCCAGCAGCTTGGGGGACTTGTATGCTGAGCAGTACTTC; CDR3: CASSLGDLYAEQYF